Sequencing of this T cell receptor (beta chain) was carried out in a study of T cell responses to AZD1222 COVID-19 vaccine (dated by TCRdb to the early 2020s). About the full investigation: TCR sequencing was performed for about 250 trial participants, of whom about 200 were given two doses of AZD1222 and some 25 were given two doses of MenACWY control vaccine. Enrollment into the trials was organized by age into subgroups of 18-55, 56-69 and 70-plus years, and those subgroups contained roughly 160, 29 and 62 TCR-sequenced participants, respectively.

As for this clone: The clone's antigen remains unknown. No base qualities exist here, and no much larger clone lies one base off it.

Reading from cysteine to phenylalanine, the CDR3 counts 12 amino acids. Only the CDR3 portion is preserved as DNA: 36 bases, with reading frame beginning at the first base. In the germline V gene, CDR1 corresponds to SNHLY and CDR2 to FYNNEI. V loses 4 bases of germline sequence and J loses 12 bases, and the interval between the two ends is 16 bases. The CDR3 regions of human TCRbeta chains were analyzed by immunosequencing. As for the authors' bioinformatics: Repertoire TCRs were matched against a reference library of SARS-CoV-2-specific TCRs generated with the MIRA antigen-specificity platform. Breadth meant the fraction of unique TCRs that were SARS-CoV-2-associated, whereas depth meant the fraction of total T cells that were SARS-CoV-2-associated. Using the MIRA data, every spike-specific TCR was mapped to the spike region that the TCR reacted to and assigned to either a CD4 or a CD8 class. Log10-transformed breadth and depth values were compared by one-way ANOVA with Sidak's multiple comparisons tests. The clones in this table, taken by TCRdb from immuneACCESS, are in-frame only. Not every clone is retained; where verified, under half of the shortfall comes from an unresolved V gene, and the cause of the rest is unknown. V and J calls and clone size are given by that table; D and trimming were obtained from the DNA. This sample is represented by 70,000 to 95,000 clones; more than 80% of them were singletons. Of the sample, roughly 2.7% falls within the top ten clones.

On the study overall, not on this receptor specifically: Because no samples from the day 14 peak response were available, repertoires could be characterized only after the peak T cell response. Epitopes outside the regions mutated in the B.1.351 and B.1.1.7 variants were reportedly recognized by nearly half of the unique spike-specific TCRs. Participants were mostly white British and included more females than males, and it was suggested by the authors that clonal diversity may have been underestimated. A significant rise in spike-specific TCR breadth and depth was observed after two AZD1222 doses relative to day 0 and relative to MenACWY recipients. In the small 56-69-year group, the increase in depth fell short of significance, most likely because of low power. Conclusions about previously exposed vaccinees are limited because only a handful of AZD1222 recipients were SARS-CoV-2 seropositive at baseline. The vaccine-associated CD4 TCRs covered the entire spike protein, and the dominant responses fell in regions 160-218 and 743-854.

The label giving this sample's time point can be read as: about 28 days (+/-7) after the second vaccine dose. AZD1222 recipients given second doses at about 4 weeks or at about 12 weeks were pooled, since spike-specific TCR depth and breadth were not found to differ between the two schedules. The vaccinee samples were drawn from two UK trials, COV001 and COV002, one of which was a single-blind randomized controlled phase 2/3 trial testing AZD1222 (ChAdOx1 nCoV-19) in healthy adults. For TCRbeta chain sequencing, PBMC samples were collected from trial participants at day 0 and at day 28 after the second dose.

The rearranged segments are TRBV2 and TRBJ2-7; the D gene assignment is ambiguous. This sequence originates from an adult who received the AZD1222 COVID-19 vaccine. Sequences were derived from peripheral blood, sampled 28 days after the second AZD1222 dose. DNA sequence: TGTGCCAGCAGTGTTTACTTCGGCTGGTTGTACTTC. This encodes CASSVYFGWLYF. Reference TRBV2 and TRBJ2-7 genes cover what lies past the CDR3, so the full variable domain is EPEVTQTPSHQVTQMGQEVILRCVPISNHLYFYWYRQILGQKVEFLVSFYNNEISEKSEIFDDQFSVERPDGSNFTLKIRSTKLEDSAMYFCASSVYFGWLYFGPGTRLTVT.